The clone carrying this TCR beta chain occurred many times. It was RNA transcripts that yielded the amplified TCR beta CDR3 regions. TCR CDR3 regions were first amplified by RT-PCR with HTBI primers. MiXCR was run by TCRdb on the multiplex PCR reads, yielding one entry per CDR3 protein. The sample consists of hundreds of thousands of distinct CDR3 sequences, around 13% of them appearing once. The data were obtained in a study of T cells in Graves' hyperthyroidism and ophthalmopathy. Germline lookup yields CDR1 GTSNPN and CDR2 SVGIG (reference sequence). Trimming shortened V by 2 bases and J by 5 bases, and 9 bases separated the two germline ends. The CDR3 runs to 12 residues.

J is TRBJ1-1 and V is TRBV30; the D is unclear. The sample was blood. This TCR derives from a woman aged 18 to 35 with Graves' hyperthyroidism. CDR3 protein: CAWSPAGTEAFF. CDR3 bases: TGTGCCTGGAGTCCTGCGGGGACTGAAGCTTTCTTT.